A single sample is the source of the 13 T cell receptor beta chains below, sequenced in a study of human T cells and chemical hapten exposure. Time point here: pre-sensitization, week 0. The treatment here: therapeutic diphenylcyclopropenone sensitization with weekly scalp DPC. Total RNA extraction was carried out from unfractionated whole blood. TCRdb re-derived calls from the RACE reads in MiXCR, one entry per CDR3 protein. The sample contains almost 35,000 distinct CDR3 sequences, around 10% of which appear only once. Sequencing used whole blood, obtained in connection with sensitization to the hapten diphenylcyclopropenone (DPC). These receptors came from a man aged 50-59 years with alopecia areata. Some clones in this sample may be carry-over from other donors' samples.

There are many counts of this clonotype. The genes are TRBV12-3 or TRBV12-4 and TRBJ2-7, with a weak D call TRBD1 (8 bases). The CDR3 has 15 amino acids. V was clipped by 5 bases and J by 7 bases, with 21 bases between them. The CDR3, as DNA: TGTGCCAGCAGTCCTCAAGCGGGACAGGCAGGGGAGCAGTACTTC. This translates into CASSPQAGQAGEQYF.

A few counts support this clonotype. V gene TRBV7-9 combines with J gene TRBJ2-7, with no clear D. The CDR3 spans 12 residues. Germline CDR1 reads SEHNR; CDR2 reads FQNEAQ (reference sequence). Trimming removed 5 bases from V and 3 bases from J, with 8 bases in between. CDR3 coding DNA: TGTGCCAGCAGCCCGGGCCACTACGAGCAGTACTTC. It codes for CASSPGHYEQYF.

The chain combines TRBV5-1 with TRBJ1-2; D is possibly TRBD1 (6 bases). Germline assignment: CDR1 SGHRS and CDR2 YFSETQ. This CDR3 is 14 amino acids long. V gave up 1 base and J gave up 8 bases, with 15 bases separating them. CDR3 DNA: TGCGCCAGCAGCTTGACGGGGGGCGCCTACGGCTACACCTTC. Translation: CASSLTGGAYGYTF.

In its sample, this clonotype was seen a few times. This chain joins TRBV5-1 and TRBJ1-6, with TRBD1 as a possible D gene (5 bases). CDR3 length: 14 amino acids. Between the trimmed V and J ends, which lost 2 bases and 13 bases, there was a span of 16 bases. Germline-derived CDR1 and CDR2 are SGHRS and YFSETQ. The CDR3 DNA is TGCGCCAGCAGCTTCGTTTGGGGGACGGCTCCCCTCCACTTT. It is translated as CASSFVWGTAPLHF.

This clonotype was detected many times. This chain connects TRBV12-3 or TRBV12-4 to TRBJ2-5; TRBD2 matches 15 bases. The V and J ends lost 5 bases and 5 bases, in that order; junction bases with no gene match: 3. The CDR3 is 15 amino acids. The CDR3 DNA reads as TGTGCCAGCAGTCCTGGGACTAGCGGGAGGGAGACCCAGTACTTC. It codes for CASSPGTSGRETQYF.

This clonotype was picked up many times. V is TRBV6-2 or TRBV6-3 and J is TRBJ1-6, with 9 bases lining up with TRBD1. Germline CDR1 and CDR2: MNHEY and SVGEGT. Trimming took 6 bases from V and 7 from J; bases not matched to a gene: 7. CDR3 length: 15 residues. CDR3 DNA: TGTGCCAGCAGACCGTTGGGACAGGGAAATTCACCCCTCCACTTT. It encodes CASRPLGQGNSPLHF.

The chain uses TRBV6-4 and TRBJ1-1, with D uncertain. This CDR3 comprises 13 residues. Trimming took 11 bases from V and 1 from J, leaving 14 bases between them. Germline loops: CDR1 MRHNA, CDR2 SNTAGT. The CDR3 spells CAVRASGNTEAFF. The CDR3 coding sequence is TGTGCCGTTCGGGCCAGCGGGAACACTGAAGCTTTCTTT.

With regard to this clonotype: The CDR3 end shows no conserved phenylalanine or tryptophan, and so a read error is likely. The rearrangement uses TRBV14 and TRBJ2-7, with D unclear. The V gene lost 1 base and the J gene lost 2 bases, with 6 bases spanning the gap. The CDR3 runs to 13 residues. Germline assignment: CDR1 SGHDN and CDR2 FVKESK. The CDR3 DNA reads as TGTGCCAGCAGCCAAGGTTCAACCTACGAGCAGTACCTC. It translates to CASSQGSTYEQYL.

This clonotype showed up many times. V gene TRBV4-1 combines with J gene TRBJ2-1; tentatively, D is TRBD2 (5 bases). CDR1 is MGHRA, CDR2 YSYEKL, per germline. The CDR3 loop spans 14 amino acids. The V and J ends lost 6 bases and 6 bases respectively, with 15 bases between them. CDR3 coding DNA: TGCGCCAGCAGTGAAAGCGGTCCAGGCAATGAGCAGTTCTTC. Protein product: CASSESGPGNEQFF.

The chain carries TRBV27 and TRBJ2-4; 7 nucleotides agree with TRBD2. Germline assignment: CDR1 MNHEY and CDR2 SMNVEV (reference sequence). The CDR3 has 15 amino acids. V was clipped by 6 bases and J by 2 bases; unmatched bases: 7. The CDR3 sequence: CASSYGGETKNIQYF. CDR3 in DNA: TGTGCCAGCAGCTATGGGGGGGAAACCAAAAACATTCAGTACTTC.

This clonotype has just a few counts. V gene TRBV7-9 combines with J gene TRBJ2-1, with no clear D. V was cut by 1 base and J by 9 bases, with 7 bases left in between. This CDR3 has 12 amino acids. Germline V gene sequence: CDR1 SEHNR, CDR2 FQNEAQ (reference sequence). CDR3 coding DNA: TGTGCCAGCAGCTTAGATAGGGTTGAGCAGTTCTTC. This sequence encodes CASSLDRVEQFF.

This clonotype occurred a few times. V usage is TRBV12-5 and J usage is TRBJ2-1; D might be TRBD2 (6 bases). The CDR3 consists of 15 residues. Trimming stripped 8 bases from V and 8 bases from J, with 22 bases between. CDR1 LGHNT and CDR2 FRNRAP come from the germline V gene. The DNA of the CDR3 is TGTGCTAGTTCCAATCGCGGGGCAGGCGGCTATGAGCAGTTCTTC. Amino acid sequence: CASSNRGAGGYEQFF.

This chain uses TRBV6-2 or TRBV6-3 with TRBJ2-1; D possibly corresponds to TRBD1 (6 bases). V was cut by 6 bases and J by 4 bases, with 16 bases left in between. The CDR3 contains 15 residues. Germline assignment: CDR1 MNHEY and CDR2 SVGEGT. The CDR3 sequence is CASRFGQGIYNEQFF. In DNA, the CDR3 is TGTGCCAGCAGATTCGGTCAGGGGATATACAATGAGCAGTTCTTC.